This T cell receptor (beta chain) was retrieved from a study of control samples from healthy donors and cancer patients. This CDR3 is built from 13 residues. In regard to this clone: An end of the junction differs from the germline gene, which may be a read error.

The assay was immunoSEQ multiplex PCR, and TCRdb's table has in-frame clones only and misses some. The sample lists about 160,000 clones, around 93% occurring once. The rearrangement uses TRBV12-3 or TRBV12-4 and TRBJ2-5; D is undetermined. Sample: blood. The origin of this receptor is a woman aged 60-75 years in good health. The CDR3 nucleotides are TGTGCCACCAGTTCCGTGGTTGGAGAGACCCAGTACTTC. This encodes CATSSVVGETQYF.